This TCR beta chain came from a study of T cell responses to AZD1222 COVID-19 vaccine. Study outcomes and limitations: Vaccine-associated CD4 TCRs spanned spike, dominant at 160-218 and 743-854. Females made up more of the donors, who were largely white British, and clonal diversity may have come out too low. Spike-specific TCR repertoires showed rising breadth and depth after two AZD1222 doses.

Libraries were prepared by immunoSEQ multiplex PCR; TCRdb keeps only in-frame clonotypes and omits some of them. Seen here are 150,000 to 200,000 clones, 90% to 95% observed once, and the top ten hold about 2.5%. This CDR3 spans 16 amino acids. The V end lost 0 bases, the J end lost 3 bases, and 11 bases lay between the germline ends. Germline CDR1 KGHDR, CDR2 SFDVKD. Concerning this clone: Its antigen is still unknown.

The chain has TRBV24-1 and TRBJ2-1, with a tentative D call TRBD1 (6 bases). The TCR sequence derives from an adult in good health. The sample here was peripheral blood, taken on day 0 of AZD1222 vaccination. The CDR3: CATSDLSGDNYNEQFF. DNA for the CDR3: TGTGCCACCAGTGATTTGTCAGGGGATAACTACAATGAGCAGTTCTTC.